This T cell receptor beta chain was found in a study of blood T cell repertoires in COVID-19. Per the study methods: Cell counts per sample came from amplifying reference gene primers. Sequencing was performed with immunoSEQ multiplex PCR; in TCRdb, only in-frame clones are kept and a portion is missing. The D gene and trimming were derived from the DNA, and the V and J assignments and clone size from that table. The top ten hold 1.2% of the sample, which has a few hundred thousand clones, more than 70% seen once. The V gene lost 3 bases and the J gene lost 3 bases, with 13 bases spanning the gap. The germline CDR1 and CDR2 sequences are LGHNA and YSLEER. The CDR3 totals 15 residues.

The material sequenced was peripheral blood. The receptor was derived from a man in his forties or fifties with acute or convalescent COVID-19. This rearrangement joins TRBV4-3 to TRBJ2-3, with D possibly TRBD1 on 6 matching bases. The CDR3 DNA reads TGCGCCAGCAGCCAGTACAGGGTGGGGACAGATACGCAGTATTTT. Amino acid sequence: CASSQYRVGTDTQYF.